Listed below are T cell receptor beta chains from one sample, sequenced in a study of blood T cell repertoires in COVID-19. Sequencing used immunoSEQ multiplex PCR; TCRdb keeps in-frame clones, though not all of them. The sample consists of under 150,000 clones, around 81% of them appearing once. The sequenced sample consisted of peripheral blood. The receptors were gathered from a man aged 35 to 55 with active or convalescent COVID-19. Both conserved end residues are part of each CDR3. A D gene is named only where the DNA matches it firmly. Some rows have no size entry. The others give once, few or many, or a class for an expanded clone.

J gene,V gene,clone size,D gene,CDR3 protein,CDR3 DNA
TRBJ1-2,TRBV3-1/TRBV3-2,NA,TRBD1,CASSQEAQDRVGGYTF,TGTGCCAGCAGCCAAGAAGCGCAGGACAGGGTCGGAGGCTACACCTTC
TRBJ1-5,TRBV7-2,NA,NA,CASSLGHINQPQHF,TGTGCCAGCAGCTTAGGTCACATTAATCAGCCCCAGCATTTT
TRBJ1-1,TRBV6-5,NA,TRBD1,CASRFDRATEAFF,TGTGCCAGCAGGTTTGACAGGGCCACTGAAGCTTTCTTT
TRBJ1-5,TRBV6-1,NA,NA,CASHGGGQPQHF,TGTGCCAGTCATGGGGGGGGTCAGCCCCAGCATTTT
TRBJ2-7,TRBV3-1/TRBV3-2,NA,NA,CASSQEGVSYEQYF,TGTGCCAGCAGCCAAGAAGGGGTCTCCTACGAGCAGTACTTC
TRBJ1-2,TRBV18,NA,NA,CASSPGAGSPLRGYTF,TGTGCCAGCTCACCCGGCGCTGGGTCTCCACTGCGGGGCTACACCTTC
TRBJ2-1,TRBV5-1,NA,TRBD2,CASSLGGGGGATEQFF,TGCGCCAGCAGCTTGGGAGGCGGCGGGGGGGCCACTGAGCAGTTCTTC
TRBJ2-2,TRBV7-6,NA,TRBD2,CASSPSGSGGAGGELFF,TGTGCCAGCAGCCCAAGTGGTAGCGGGGGGGCTGGCGGGGAGCTGTTTTTT
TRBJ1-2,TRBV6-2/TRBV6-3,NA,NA,CASSKQGYGYTF,TGTGCCAGCAGTAAACAGGGCTATGGCTACACCTTC
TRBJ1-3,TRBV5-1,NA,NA,CASSSGGAGNTIYF,TGCGCCAGCAGCTCCGGGGGGGCAGGAAACACCATATATTTT
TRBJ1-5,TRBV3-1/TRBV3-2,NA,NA,CASSQGQGPHQPQHF,TGTGCCAGCAGCCAAGGTCAGGGGCCGCATCAGCCCCAGCATTTT
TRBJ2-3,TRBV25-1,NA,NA,CASSEYTGVSTDTQYF,TGTGCCAGCAGTGAATATACGGGGGTCAGCACAGATACGCAGTATTTT
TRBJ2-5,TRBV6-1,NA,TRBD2,CASSEGSSGVLETQYF,TGTGCCAGCAGTGAAGGGTCTAGCGGGGTGTTAGAGACCCAGTACTTC
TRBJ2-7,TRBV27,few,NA,CASSLDSAYEQYF,TGTGCCAGCAGTCTGGACAGTGCCTACGAGCAGTACTTC
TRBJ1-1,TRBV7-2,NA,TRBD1,CASSLAGTGTEAFF,TGTGCCAGCAGCTTAGCCGGGACAGGCACTGAAGCTTTCTTT
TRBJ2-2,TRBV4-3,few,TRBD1,CASSVRQGAGATGELFF,TGCGCCAGCAGCGTCCGACAGGGGGCAGGGGCGACCGGGGAGCTGTTTTTT
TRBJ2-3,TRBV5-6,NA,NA,CASSLIAGQPTDTQYF,TGTGCCAGCAGCTTGATAGCGGGACAGCCCACAGATACGCAGTATTTT
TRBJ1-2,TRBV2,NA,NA,CASSRTLQGGYTF,TGTGCCAGCAGTCGGACCCTCCAGGGAGGCTACACCTTC
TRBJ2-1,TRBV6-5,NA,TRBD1,CASSYPGQGARNEQFF,TGTGCCAGCAGTTACCCGGGACAGGGGGCTCGCAATGAGCAGTTCTTC
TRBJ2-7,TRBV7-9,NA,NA,CASSLQPGEQYF,TGTGCCAGCAGCTTGCAACCCGGCGAGCAGTACTTC
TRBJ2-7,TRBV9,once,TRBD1,CASSVHGGQGYDEQYF,TGTGCCAGCAGCGTCCACGGTGGACAGGGGTACGACGAGCAGTACTTC
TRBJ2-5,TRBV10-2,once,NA,CASSAEGIETQYF,TGCGCCAGCAGCGCCGAGGGTATAGAGACCCAGTACTTC
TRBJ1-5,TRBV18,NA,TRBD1,CASSPPSTGVNQPQHF,TGTGCCAGCTCACCACCTTCGACAGGGGTAAATCAGCCCCAGCATTTT
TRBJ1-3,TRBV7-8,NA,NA,CASSNTGGNTIYF,TGTGCCAGCAGCAATACAGGGGGAAACACCATATATTTT
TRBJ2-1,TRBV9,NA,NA,CASRAGLAAGDNEQFF,TGTGCCAGCAGGGCTGGACTCGCCGCCGGGGACAATGAGCAGTTCTTC
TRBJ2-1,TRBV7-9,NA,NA,CASIWGDYYNEQFF,TGTGCCAGCATCTGGGGGGATTACTACAATGAGCAGTTCTTC
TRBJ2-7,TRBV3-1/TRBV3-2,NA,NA,CASSQGWPPGEQYF,TGTGCCAGCAGCCAAGGATGGCCCCCGGGTGAGCAGTACTTC
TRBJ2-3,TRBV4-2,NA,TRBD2,CASSQERGGGASDTQYF,TGTGCCAGCAGCCAAGAGAGGGGCGGGGGGGCTTCAGATACGCAGTATTTT
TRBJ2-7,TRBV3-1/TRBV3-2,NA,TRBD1,CASSQDGEGALYEQYF,TGTGCCAGCAGCCAAGATGGAGAGGGGGCCCTCTACGAGCAGTACTTC